These T cell receptor beta chains were read from a single sample in a study of beta chain features in type 1 diabetes. Data came from immunoSEQ multiplex PCR; TCRdb stores just in-frame clones and leaves some out. Of 900,000 or so clones listed, roughly a sixth are singletons. Specimen: naive CD4+ T cells from blood. The receptors here all came from a woman aged 18-30 years in good health. Both conserved end residues are part of each CDR3. D genes are given only for firm matches. Size values are once, few and many counts, or a class for expanded clones, and some rows have none.

j_call d_call clone_size v_call cdr3_length cdr3_aa cdr3_nt
TRBJ2-1 TRBD2 - TRBV7-3 15 CASSLTSGGPNEQFF TGTGCCAGCAGCTTAACGTCGGGAGGGCCCAATGAGCAGTTCTTC
TRBJ2-3 TRBD2 few TRBV5-4 17 CASSLGGLAGNTDTQYF TGTGCCAGCAGCTTGGGGGGACTAGCGGGAAACACAGATACGCAGTATTTT
TRBJ2-7 - - TRBV7-2 15 CASSLVYAAENEQYF TGTGCCAGCAGCTTAGTCTATGCAGCTGAGAACGAGCAGTACTTC
TRBJ1-1 TRBD1 - TRBV5-4 17 CASSLGGTGGAVTEAFF TGTGCCAGCAGCTTGGGTGGGACAGGGGGCGCGGTTACTGAAGCTTTCTTT
TRBJ2-6 TRBD2 few TRBV5-6 18 CASSLYLAGVSGANVLTF TGTGCCAGCAGCTTGTATTTAGCGGGAGTCTCTGGGGCCAACGTCCTGACTTTC
TRBJ1-2 - - TRBV9 14 CASSVVAHNYGYTF TGTGCCAGCAGCGTAGTGGCCCATAACTATGGCTACACCTTC
TRBJ2-1 TRBD2 - TRBV6-1 17 CASSVQGSGGPLNEQFF TGTGCCAGCAGTGTACAGGGCAGCGGGGGACCTCTCAATGAGCAGTTCTTC
TRBJ2-7 TRBD1 - TRBV28 14 CASSFPGQGYEQYF TGTGCCAGCAGTTTCCCGGGACAGGGCTACGAGCAGTACTTC
TRBJ1-5 - - TRBV28 13 CASSLPGRGPQHF TGTGCCAGCAGTTTACCAGGGAGGGGGCCCCAGCATTTT
TRBJ2-7 TRBD2 - TRBV18 15 CASSPHAGGDYEQYF TGTGCCAGCTCACCACACGCGGGAGGTGACTACGAGCAGTACTTC
TRBJ2-1 - - TRBV18 14 CASSPDHSYNEQFF TGTGCCAGCTCACCGGACCACTCCTACAATGAGCAGTTCTTC
TRBJ2-7 - - TRBV6-5 15 CATGLQAYSSYEQYF TGTGCCACCGGCCTCCAAGCGTATAGCTCCTACGAGCAGTACTTC
TRBJ2-1 TRBD2 few TRBV15 15 CATSPGTSVNNEQFF TGTGCCACCAGCCCGGGGACTAGCGTGAACAATGAGCAGTTCTTC
TRBJ2-3 TRBD1 - TRBV27 16 CASSFLSPRGRQAQYF TGTGCCAGCAGTTTTCTCAGCCCCAGGGGGCGTCAGGCGCAGTATTTT
TRBJ2-7 TRBD1 few TRBV27 17 CASSLRQGVSSSYEQYF TGTGCCAGCAGTTTACGGCAGGGGGTTAGTTCCTCCTACGAGCAGTACTTC
TRBJ1-4 - few TRBV4-2 14 CASSQRETNEKLFF TGTGCCAGCAGCCAGAGGGAAACTAATGAAAAACTGTTTTTT
TRBJ2-2 TRBD1 few TRBV7-2 18 CASSTGWGSGGMAGELFF TGTGCCAGCAGCACAGGGTGGGGCTCAGGGGGCATGGCCGGGGAGCTGTTTTTT
TRBJ1-2 - - TRBV18 18 CASSPVIPVGHYNYGYTF TGTGCCAGCTCACCAGTGATCCCAGTCGGACACTATAACTATGGCTACACCTTC
TRBJ2-5 - few TRBV20-1 11 CSAKDQETQYF TGCAGTGCTAAAGATCAAGAGACCCAGTACTTC
TRBJ2-1 TRBD1 - TRBV7-9 15 CASSYGQGSYNEQFF TGTGCCAGCAGCTACGGACAGGGGTCCTACAATGAGCAGTTCTTC
TRBJ2-1 - - TRBV10-3 14 CAISNMGSYNEQFF TGTGCCATCAGCAACATGGGGTCCTACAATGAGCAGTTCTTC
TRBJ2-3 - - TRBV7-2 15 CASSLGRLGTDTQYF TGTGCCAGCAGCTTGGGGAGGCTTGGCACAGATACGCAGTATTTT
TRBJ1-2 - few TRBV4-1 14 CASSHPGASYGYTF TGCGCCAGCAGCCATCCCGGGGCGAGCTATGGCTACACCTTC
TRBJ2-7 TRBD2 - TRBV28 15 CASSPASGRAREQYF TGTGCCAGCAGTCCTGCTAGCGGGAGAGCTCGCGAGCAGTACTTC
TRBJ1-1 - few TRBV6-6 15 CASSYSGKLDTEAFF TGTGCCAGCAGTTACTCGGGCAAATTGGACACTGAAGCTTTCTTT
TRBJ1-2 TRBD1 few TRBV27 14 CASGTGTGYYGYTF TGTGCCAGCGGGACCGGGACAGGGTACTATGGCTACACCTTC
TRBJ2-5 - - TRBV28 14 CASSFGGSQETQYF TGTGCCAGCAGTTTTGGAGGGAGCCAAGAGACCCAGTACTTC
TRBJ1-5 - - TRBV28 14 CASSLSSSHQPQHF TGTGCCAGCAGTTTGTCTTCCTCCCATCAGCCCCAGCATTTT
TRBJ1-2 TRBD1 - TRBV9 17 CASSVGQDRTGVDGYTF TGTGCCAGCAGCGTAGGGCAGGACAGGACAGGAGTGGATGGCTACACCTTC
TRBJ2-7 - - TRBV18 13 CASSPPGDYEQYF TGTGCCAGCTCACCGCCAGGGGATTACGAGCAGTACTTC
TRBJ2-5 TRBD1 - TRBV5-1 14 CASSLSGQVGTQYF TGCGCCAGCAGCTTGTCGGGACAGGTGGGGACCCAGTACTTC
TRBJ1-2 - - TRBV6-5 14 CASSYRRGLHGYTF TGTGCCAGCAGTTACCGCAGGGGTTTGCATGGCTACACCTTC
TRBJ2-7 - - TRBV2 12 CASRIVGYEQYF TGTGCCAGCCGGATCGTCGGCTACGAGCAGTACTTC
TRBJ1-5 - few TRBV6-1 13 CASTTGLNQPQHF TGTGCCAGCACTACAGGGTTAAATCAGCCCCAGCATTTT
TRBJ1-5 - few TRBV2 13 CASSRDSNQPQHF TGTGCCAGCAGTCGAGATAGCAATCAGCCCCAGCATTTT
TRBJ2-7 - - TRBV15 16 CATSGRASQGASEQYF TGTGCCACCAGCGGACGAGCGTCCCAGGGAGCGAGCGAGCAGTACTTC
TRBJ2-1 - - TRBV5-6 14 CASYPRMFDNEQFF TGTGCCAGCTATCCCCGGATGTTCGACAATGAGCAGTTCTTC
TRBJ1-5 - - TRBV18 15 CASSQTAGEGQPQHF TGTGCCAGCTCACAGACTGCGGGAGAGGGTCAGCCCCAGCATTTT
TRBJ1-4 - few TRBV6-1 19 CASSAPGARGVVTNEKLFF TGTGCCAGCAGTGCCCCGGGGGCGCGTGGGGTTGTAACTAATGAAAAACTGTTTTTT
TRBJ1-1 - - TRBV6-1 14 CASFQGRMNTEAFF TGTGCCAGTTTTCAGGGGAGGATGAACACTGAAGCTTTCTTT
TRBJ2-2 TRBD2 few TRBV15 16 CATSRYSSGAIGELFF TGTGCCACCAGCAGGTATTCTAGCGGGGCGATCGGGGAGCTGTTTTTT
TRBJ2-2 - - TRBV9 12 CASSVKAGELFF TGTGCCAGCAGCGTAAAGGCCGGGGAGCTGTTTTTT
TRBJ1-2 - - TRBV4-1 15 CASSQGLGTLYGYTF TGCGCCAGCAGCCAAGGATTGGGGACTCTCTATGGCTACACCTTC
TRBJ2-7 TRBD2 few TRBV9 18 CASSRGTSGGGAAYEQYF TGTGCCAGCAGCAGGGGGACTAGCGGAGGGGGCGCCGCCTACGAGCAGTACTTC
TRBJ2-7 - few TRBV7-2 12 CASSASKYEQYF TGTGCCAGCAGCGCTAGCAAGTACGAGCAGTACTTC
TRBJ2-1 - few TRBV15 13 CATSREPAVKQFF TGTGCCACCAGCAGAGAACCGGCAGTGAAGCAGTTCTTC
TRBJ2-7 - few TRBV14 13 CASSHGYPYEQYF TGTGCCAGCAGCCACGGCTACCCCTACGAGCAGTACTTC